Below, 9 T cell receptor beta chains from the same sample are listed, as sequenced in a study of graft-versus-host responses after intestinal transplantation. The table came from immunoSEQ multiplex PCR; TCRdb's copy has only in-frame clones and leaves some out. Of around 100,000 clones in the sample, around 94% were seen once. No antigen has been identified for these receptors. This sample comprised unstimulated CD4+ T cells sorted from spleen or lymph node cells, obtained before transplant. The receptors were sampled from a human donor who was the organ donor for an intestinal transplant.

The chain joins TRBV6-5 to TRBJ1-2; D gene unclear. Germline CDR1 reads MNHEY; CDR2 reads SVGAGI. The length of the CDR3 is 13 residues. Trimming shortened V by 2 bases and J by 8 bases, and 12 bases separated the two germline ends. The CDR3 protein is CASSYEGGRGYTF. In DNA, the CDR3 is TGTGCCAGCAGTTACGAAGGAGGGAGGGGCTACACCTTC.

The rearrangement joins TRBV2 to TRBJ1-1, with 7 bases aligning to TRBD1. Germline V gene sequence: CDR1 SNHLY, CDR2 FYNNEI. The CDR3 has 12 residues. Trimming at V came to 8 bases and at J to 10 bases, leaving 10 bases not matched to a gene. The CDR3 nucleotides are TGTGCCAGCCTAATCAGGGGGGCAGGAGCTTTCTTT. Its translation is CASLIRGAGAFF.

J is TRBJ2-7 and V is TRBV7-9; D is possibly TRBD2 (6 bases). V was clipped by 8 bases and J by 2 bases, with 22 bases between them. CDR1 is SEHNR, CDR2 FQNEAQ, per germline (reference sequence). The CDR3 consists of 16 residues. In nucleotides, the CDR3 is TGTGCCAGCGGGTCGAGGGCCGGGACTGAAACCTACGAGCAGTACTTC. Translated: CASGSRAGTETYEQYF.

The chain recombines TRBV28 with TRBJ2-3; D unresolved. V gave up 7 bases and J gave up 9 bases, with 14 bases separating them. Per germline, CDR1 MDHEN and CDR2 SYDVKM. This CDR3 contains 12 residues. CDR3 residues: CASTLNYGTQYF. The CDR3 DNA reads TGTGCCAGCACCCTCAACTACGGGACGCAGTATTTT.

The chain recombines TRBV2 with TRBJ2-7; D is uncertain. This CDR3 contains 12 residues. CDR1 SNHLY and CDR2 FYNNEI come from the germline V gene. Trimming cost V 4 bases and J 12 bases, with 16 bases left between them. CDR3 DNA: TGTGCCAGCAGTGTTTCCCCTAGGCCGTGGTACTTC. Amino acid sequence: CASSVSPRPWYF.

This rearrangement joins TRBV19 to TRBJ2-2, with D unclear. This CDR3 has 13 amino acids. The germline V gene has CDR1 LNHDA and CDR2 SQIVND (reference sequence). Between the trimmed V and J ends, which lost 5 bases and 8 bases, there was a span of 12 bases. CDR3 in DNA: TGTGCCAGTAGTCCGACCCTAACGGGGGAGCTGTTTTTT. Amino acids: CASSPTLTGELFF.

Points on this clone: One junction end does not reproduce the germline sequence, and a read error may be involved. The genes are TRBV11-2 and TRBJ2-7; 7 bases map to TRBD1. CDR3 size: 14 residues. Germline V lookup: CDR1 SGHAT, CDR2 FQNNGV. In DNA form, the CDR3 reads TGTGCCAGCAGCTCCTGGGACAGCTCCCACGAGCAGTACTTC. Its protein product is CASSSWDSSHEQYF. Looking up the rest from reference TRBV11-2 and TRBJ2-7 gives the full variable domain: EAGVAQSPRYKIIEKRQSVAFWCNPISGHATLYWYQQILGQGPKLLIQFQNNGVVDDSQLPKDRFSAERLKGVDSTLKIQPAKLEDSAVYLCASSSWDSSHEQYFGPGTRLTVT.

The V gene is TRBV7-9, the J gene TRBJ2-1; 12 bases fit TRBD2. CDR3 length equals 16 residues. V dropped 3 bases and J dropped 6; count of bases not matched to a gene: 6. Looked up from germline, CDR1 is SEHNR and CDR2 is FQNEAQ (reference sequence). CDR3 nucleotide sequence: TGTGCCAGCAGCTTTACCGGGACTAGCGGGTCCAATGAGCAGTTCTTC. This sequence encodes CASSFTGTSGSNEQFF.

DNA of the CDR3: TGTGCCAGCAGCGGACAGGGGGAATTGAAGGGCTACACCTTC. Residues: CASSGQGELKGYTF. V gene TRBV5-4 combines with J gene TRBJ1-2, with 10 bases identical to TRBD1. CDR3 length: 14 residues. V was pared by 4 bases and J by 8 bases, with 8 bases of the junction left unmatched. Germline lookup yields CDR1 SGHNT and CDR2 YYREEE (reference sequence).